Presented here are 13 T cell receptor beta chains from one specimen sequenced in a study of CD8 T cells in Susac syndrome. After extraction with the RNeasy kit, roughly 0.45 to 1 ug of the RNA was reverse transcribed using random hexamers. MiXCR was run by TCRdb on the immunoSEQ multiplex PCR reads, yielding one entry per CDR3 protein. The top ten clones hold roughly 0.15% of a sample with fewer than 250,000 distinct CDR3 sequences, 80% to 95% of them seen once. Sample: CD8+ T cells from PBMCs. Every receptor here comes from a human donor with multiple sclerosis.

CDR3 DNA sequence: TGCGCCAGCAGCCGGGACAGGTTCGGCGAGCAGTACTTC. Its protein is CASSRDRFGEQYF. The rearrangement links TRBV4-3 to TRBJ2-7; TRBD1 agrees at 8 bases. Germline lookup yields CDR1 LGHNA and CDR2 YSLEER. The V and J ends lost 4 bases and 6 bases, in that order; junction bases with no gene match: 5. The length of the CDR3 is 13 residues.

This sequence joins TRBV19 and TRBJ2-7; maybe TRBD2 (6 bases). CDR1 and CDR2 (germline): LNHDA, SQIVND (reference sequence). V was pared by 4 bases and J by 3 bases, with 7 bases between. The CDR3 covers 12 residues. As DNA, the CDR3 is TGTGCCAGTAGTAGCGGGGTCTACGAGCAGTACTTC. This codes for CASSSGVYEQYF.

This clonotype was seen more than once but under ten times. The gene calls are TRBV27 and TRBJ2-7; tentatively, D is TRBD2 (5 bases). Deletions cut 2 bases from V and 3 bases from J, with 8 bases between. CDR1 is MNHEY, CDR2 SMNVEV, per germline (reference sequence). This CDR3 is 13 amino acids long. Written as DNA, the CDR3 is TGTGCCAGCAGTTTAGGACGGGACTACGAGCAGTACTTC. It specifies CASSLGRDYEQYF.

This chain joins TRBV9 and TRBJ2-1; D is ambiguous. Germline values: CDR1 SGDLS, CDR2 YYNGEE. V was trimmed by 0 bases and J by 0 bases, leaving 10 bases between them. The CDR3 spans 16 residues. CDR3 loop: CASSVDHLSSYNEQFF. The CDR3 DNA reads TGTGCCAGCAGCGTAGATCACCTCAGCTCCTACAATGAGCAGTTCTTC.

The rearrangement joins TRBV7-2 to TRBJ2-7, with D hard to call. V was trimmed by 2 bases and J by 5 bases, leaving 10 bases between them. This CDR3 is built from 13 residues. Germline CDR1 reads SGHTA; CDR2 reads FQGNSA. The CDR3 here is CASSLLSGDEQYF. The CDR3 DNA reads TGTGCCAGCAGCTTATTGAGTGGCGACGAGCAGTACTTC.

This chain connects TRBV23-1 to TRBJ2-5; 10 bases are a match to TRBD1. TRBV23-1 is known as an ORF, though its function is uncertain. The trim removed 6 bases at V and 3 bases at J, leaving 4 bases unmatched. There are 14 residues in the CDR3. CDR3 amino acids: CASRPGQGKETQYF. CDR3 bases: TGCGCCAGCAGACCGGGACAGGGGAAAGAGACCCAGTACTTC.

The V gene is TRBV25-1, the J gene TRBJ1-1; tentative D call: TRBD1 (5 bases). Germline V CDR1 and CDR2: MGHDK, SYGVNS. V lost 1 base, J lost 1 base, and 10 bases lay in between. This CDR3 has 15 residues. The DNA for the CDR3 is TGTGCCAGCAGTGAATCCCAGGGCTGGAACACTGAAGCTTTCTTT. Protein: CASSESQGWNTEAFF.

This chain joins TRBV9 and TRBJ2-3, with D uncertain. V lost 0 bases and J lost 1, with 9 bases in between. Germline loops: CDR1 SGDLS, CDR2 YYNGEE. This CDR3 region has 15 residues. CDR3 loop: CASSVGESGTDTQYF. The CDR3 DNA sequence: TGTGCCAGCAGCGTAGGAGAGAGTGGCACAGATACGCAGTATTTT.

This chain links TRBV19 with TRBJ1-5; TRBD1 agrees at 7 bases. Germline V gene lookup returns CDR1 LNHDA and CDR2 SQIVND (reference sequence). CDR3 length equals 15 residues. Unmatched junction bases numbered 8, after V lost 3 bases and J lost 6 bases. CDR3 sequence reads: CASSITVAGGQPQHF. In nucleotides, the CDR3 is TGTGCCAGTAGTATCACTGTGGCAGGGGGTCAGCCCCAGCATTTT.

This clonotype showed up just once. In nucleotides, the CDR3 is TGTGCCAGTAGTATAGTCCCGGGGAATGAGCAGTTCTTC. Translating gives CASSIVPGNEQFF. This sequence joins TRBV19 and TRBJ2-1, with D possibly TRBD2 on 5 matching bases. Germline CDR1 reads LNHDA; CDR2 reads SQIVND (reference sequence). V was pared by 1 base and J by 7 bases, with 8 bases between. CDR3 length equals 13 residues.

The chain combines TRBV6-8 with TRBJ2-7, with D unclear. The CDR3 contains 13 residues. With 2 bases removed from V and 2 bases from J, the gap between germline ends came to 7 bases. CDR1 is MNHGY and CDR2 is SAAAGT in the germline V gene. The CDR3 nucleotides read TGTGCCAGCAGTTACATCTCAGCCTACGAGCAGTACTTC. This codes for CASSYISAYEQYF.

V is TRBV9 and J is TRBJ2-1, with D possibly TRBD2 on 6 matching bases. Germline V gene sequence: CDR1 SGDLS, CDR2 YYNGEE. This CDR3 has 15 amino acids. V lost 0 bases, J lost 7 bases, and 14 bases lay in between. The CDR3 DNA is TGTGCCAGCAGCGTAGCGGAAGGGACTCGAAATGAGCAGTTCTTC. Translation gives CASSVAEGTRNEQFF.

J is TRBJ1-5 and V is TRBV18, with TRBD1 matching over 9 bases. Germline-derived CDR1 and CDR2 are KGHSH and LQKENI. This CDR3 spans 15 amino acids. With 6 bases clipped from V and 8 bases from J, the junction kept 11 bases outside the gene matches. CDR3 in DNA: TGTGCCAGCTCGTATGGGACAGGGTCCTGGGAGCCCCAGCATTTT. Protein: CASSYGTGSWEPQHF.